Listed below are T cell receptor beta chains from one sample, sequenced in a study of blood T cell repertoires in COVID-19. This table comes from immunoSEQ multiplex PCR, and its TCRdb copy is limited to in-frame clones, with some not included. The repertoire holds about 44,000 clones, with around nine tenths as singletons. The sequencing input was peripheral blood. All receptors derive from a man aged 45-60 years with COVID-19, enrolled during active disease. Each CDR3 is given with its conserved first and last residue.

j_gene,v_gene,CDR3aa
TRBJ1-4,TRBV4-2,CASSAKQGANEKLFF
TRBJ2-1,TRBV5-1,CASSFSGQGQYNEQFF
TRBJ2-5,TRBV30,CAWSGARLRTQYF
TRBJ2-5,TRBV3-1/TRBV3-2,CASSQGRLAGGSTQYF
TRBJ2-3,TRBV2,CASGTGGIDTQYF
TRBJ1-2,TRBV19,CASSLLGAGGYTF
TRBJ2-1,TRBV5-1,CASSLGSSYNEQFF
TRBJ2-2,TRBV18,CASSSRTETGELFF
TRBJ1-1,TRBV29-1,CGTGGLNTEAFF
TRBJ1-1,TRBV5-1,CASSLEGTGTPEAFF
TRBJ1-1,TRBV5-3,CARRGPRGVTEAFF
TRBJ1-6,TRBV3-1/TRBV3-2,CASSLGQFDSPLHF
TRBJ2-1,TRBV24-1,CATSDPGGSSYNEQFF
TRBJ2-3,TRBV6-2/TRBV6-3,CASSYLAGETDTQYF
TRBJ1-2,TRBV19,CASSIRQGARGYTF
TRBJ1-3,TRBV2,CASSSDRGRNTIYF
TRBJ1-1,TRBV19,CASRAVGGSTEAFF
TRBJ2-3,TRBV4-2,CASSQDTSTDTQYF
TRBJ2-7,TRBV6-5,CASSYPGEVEQYF
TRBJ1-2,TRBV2,CASIMTGTYGYTF
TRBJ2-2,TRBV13,CASSLGLATGELFF
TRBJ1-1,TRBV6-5,CASSYTGQGAAEAFF
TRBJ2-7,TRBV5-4,CASSLGSGTNSYEQYF
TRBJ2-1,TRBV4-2,CASSQSLGANEQFF
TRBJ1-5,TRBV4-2,CASSQVDRDNQPQHF
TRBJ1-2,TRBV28,CASSLLVQGGFYGYTF
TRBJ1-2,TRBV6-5,CASSYYRDRPSGGYTF
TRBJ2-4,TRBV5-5,CASSLERWDIQYF
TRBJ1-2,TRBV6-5,CASSFNRGQSYGYTF
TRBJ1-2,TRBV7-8,CASSLVGAGGNYGYTF
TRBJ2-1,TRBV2,CASSPRGLAGGEQFF
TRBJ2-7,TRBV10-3,CAISESEWDRASYEQYF
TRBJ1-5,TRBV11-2,CASSTQGSQPQHF
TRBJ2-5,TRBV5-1,CASSPGTPGRGTQYF
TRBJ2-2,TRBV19,CASITPGQGNTGELFF
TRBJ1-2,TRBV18,CASSPWEDRVAGYTF
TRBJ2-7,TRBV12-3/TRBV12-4,CASKGVVGLRYF
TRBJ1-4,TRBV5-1,CASSSRSTNEKLFF
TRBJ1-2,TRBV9,CASSVKDRARANYGYTF
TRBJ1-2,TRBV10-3,CAISDIGAGTGNYGYTF
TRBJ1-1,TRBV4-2,CASSRLGTGHTEAFF